The 2 T cell receptor beta chains below all came from one sample that was sequenced in a study of beta chain features in type 1 diabetes. Sequenced material consisted of expressed TCRB transcripts (all of the isolated RNA was reverse transcribed). Profiled with immunoSEQ multiplex PCR; TCRdb holds only in-frame clones, not every one. Of some 330,000 clones listed, more than 9.5% are singletons. Source material: naive CD4+ T cells from blood. The source is a woman in her twenties or thirties in good health.

The chain uses TRBV14 and TRBJ2-1; 12 bases map to TRBD2. Germline V gene sequence: CDR1 SGHDN, CDR2 FVKESK. With V trimmed by 0 bases and J by 5 bases, 2 bases remained unmatched. This CDR3 contains 16 residues. CDR3 amino acids: CASSQDGTSGHNEQFF. As DNA, the CDR3 is TGTGCCAGCAGCCAAGACGGGACTAGCGGGCACAATGAGCAGTTCTTC.

This chain links TRBV29-1 with TRBJ1-2; D not certain. Germline V lookup: CDR1 SQVTM, CDR2 ANQGSEA. There are 12 residues in the CDR3. V gave up 6 bases and J gave up 3 bases, with 11 bases separating them. The CDR3 DNA is TGCAGCGTCGAGTTCGCGGACTATGGCTACACCTTC. Its translation is CSVEFADYGYTF. Combining the CDR3 with reference TRBV29-1 and TRBJ1-2 gives the whole variable domain SAVISQKPSRDICQRGTSLTIQCQVDSQVTMMFWYRQQPGQSLTLIATANQGSEATYESGFVIDKFPISRPNLTFSTLTVSNMSPEDSSIYLCSVEFADYGYTFGSGTRLTVV.